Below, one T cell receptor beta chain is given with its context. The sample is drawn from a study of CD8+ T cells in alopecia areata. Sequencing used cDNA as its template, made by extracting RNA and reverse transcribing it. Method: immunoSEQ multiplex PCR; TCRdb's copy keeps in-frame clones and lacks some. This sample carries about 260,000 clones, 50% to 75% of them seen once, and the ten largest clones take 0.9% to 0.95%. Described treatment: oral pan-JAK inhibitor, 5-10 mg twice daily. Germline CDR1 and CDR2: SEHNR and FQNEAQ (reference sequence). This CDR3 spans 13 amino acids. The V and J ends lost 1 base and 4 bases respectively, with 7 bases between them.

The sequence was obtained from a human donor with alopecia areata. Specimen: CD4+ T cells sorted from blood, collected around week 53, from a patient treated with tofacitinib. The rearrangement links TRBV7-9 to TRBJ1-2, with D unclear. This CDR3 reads CASSLGDLYGYTF. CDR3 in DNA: TGTGCCAGCAGCTTAGGCGACCTCTATGGCTACACCTTC.